This T cell receptor beta chain appears in the sequencing data of a study of blood T cell repertoires in COVID-19. The CDR3 totals 16 residues. V was cut by 6 bases and J by 9 bases, with 26 bases left in between. Germline-derived CDR1 and CDR2 are SEHNR and FQNEAQ (reference sequence). Assay: immunoSEQ multiplex PCR; the TCRdb copy retains only in-frame clones and omits some. Altogether about 130,000 clones are present, about 85% being singletons, with the ten largest covering around 11%. The sample taken for sequencing was peripheral blood. The chain combines TRBV7-9 with TRBJ2-5, with D possibly matching TRBD2 (6 bases). The TCR sequence derives from a man between 60 and 75 years old with acute or convalescent COVID-19. CDR3 protein: CASSPLSGVGEGAQYF. The CDR3 nucleotides are TGTGCCAGCAGTCCCCTTAGCGGAGTAGGGGAAGGGGCCCAGTACTTC.